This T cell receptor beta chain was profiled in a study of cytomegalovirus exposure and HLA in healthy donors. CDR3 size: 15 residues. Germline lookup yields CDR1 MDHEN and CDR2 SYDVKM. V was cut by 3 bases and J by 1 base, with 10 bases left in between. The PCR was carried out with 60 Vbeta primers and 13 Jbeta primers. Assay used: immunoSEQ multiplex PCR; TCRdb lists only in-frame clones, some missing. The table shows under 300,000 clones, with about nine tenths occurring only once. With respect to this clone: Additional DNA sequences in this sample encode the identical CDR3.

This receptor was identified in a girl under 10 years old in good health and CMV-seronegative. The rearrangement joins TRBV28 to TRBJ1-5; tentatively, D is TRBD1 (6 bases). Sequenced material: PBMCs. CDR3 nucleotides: TGTGCCAGCAGTTTTCTCCAGGGGAGCAATCAGCCCCAGCATTTT. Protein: CASSFLQGSNQPQHF.